This T cell receptor beta chain is from a study of T-cell reconstitution after alpha-beta-depleted transplantation in children. Study-level points and caveats: Certain patients had high TCRbeta diversity at day 60, and it came from recipient T cells and thymic progenitors that survived.

Unique molecular identifiers were incorporated when the TCRbeta library was constructed. TCRdb reprocessed the PCR reads via MiXCR and lists one record per CDR3 protein. The sample holds roughly 280,000 distinct CDR3 sequences, around 10% seen once. This clonotype was detected many times. Its matching antigen is unknown. CDR1 is SGHVS and CDR2 is FQNEAQ in the germline V gene. The CDR3 covers 17 residues. The V segment lost 4 bases and the J segment 7 bases; nucleotides outside the gene matches: 12. The sample consisted of peripheral blood, taken 180 days after TCRalphabeta/CD19-depleted stem cell transplant. The chain employs TRBV7-8 and TRBJ2-1; 11 positions match TRBD2. The sequence was obtained from a male patient between 2 and 10 years old who had a stem cell transplant for chronic granulomatous disease, so the T cells may come from the graft donor. The CDR3 loop reads CASSSKPSGGRSNEQFF. CDR3 nucleotide sequence: TGTGCCAGCAGCTCCAAACCTAGCGGGGGGCGCTCGAATGAGCAGTTCTTC.